Shown below are 9 T cell receptor beta chains from a single sample sequenced in a study of beta chain features in type 1 diabetes. The isolated RNA, all of it, was reverse transcribed, so expressed TCRB transcripts were what got sequenced. The assay was immunoSEQ multiplex PCR, and TCRdb's table has in-frame clones only and misses some. The data hold 550,000 to 850,000 clones, with roughly 12% observed a single time. Study-wide results and caveats: Moderately but significantly shorter TCRB CDR3s were found in Type 1 diabetes patients in all four CD4+ subsets.

What these receptors recognize is not known. Specimen: naive CD4+ T cells from blood. The receptors shown here come from a young man with type 1 diabetes.

This clone was detected a few times. CDR3 protein: CASCISGANVLTF. Written as DNA, the CDR3 is TGTGCCAGCTGCATCTCTGGGGCCAACGTCCTGACTTTC. The gene calls are TRBV27 and TRBJ2-6; D gene unclear. The CDR3 consists of 13 residues. Between the trimmed V and J ends, which lost 8 bases and 0 bases, there was a span of 5 bases. Germline values: CDR1 MNHEY, CDR2 SMNVEV (reference sequence).

This clone has more than one count but fewer than ten. This chain connects TRBV5-6 to TRBJ2-7; D uncertain. The CDR3 covers 11 residues. V was clipped by 1 base and J by 7 bases, with 6 bases between them. CDR1 SGHDT and CDR2 YYEEEE come from the germline V gene. The CDR3 reads CASSLLWEQYF. CDR3 bases: TGTGCCAGCAGCTTGCTGTGGGAGCAGTACTTC. Full variable domain (remainder filled in from reference TRBV5-6 and TRBJ2-7): DAGVTQSPTHLIKTRGQQVTLRCSPKSGHDTVSWYQQALGQGPQFIFQYYEEEERQRGNFPDRFSGHQFPNYSSELNVNALLLGDSALYLCASSLLWEQYFGPGTRLTVT.

This clone showed up just a few times. The V and J genes are TRBV2 and TRBJ2-2, with D hard to call. The CDR3 is 14 amino acids. Germline CDR1 SNHLY, CDR2 FYNNEI. V was clipped by 4 bases and J by 10 bases, with 16 bases between them. In DNA form, the CDR3 reads TGTGCCAGCAGTGTTGATAGGGCCTCGGAGGAGCTGTTTTTT. Its protein product is CASSVDRASEELFF.

The chain uses TRBV6-1 and TRBJ2-7; TRBD2 might be the D (7 bases). The germline CDR1 and CDR2 sequences are MNHNS and SASEGT. Trimming shortened V by 7 bases and J by 6 bases, and 19 bases separated the two germline ends. CDR3 size: 14 residues. The CDR3 DNA reads as TGTGCCAGCATCCAAATGGGGGGGCAGGGCGAGCAGTACTTC. Amino acid sequence: CASIQMGGQGEQYF.

This clone was counted only a few times. The chain is built from TRBV5-1 and TRBJ1-6, with a tentative D call TRBD1 (5 bases). Germline CDR1 SGHRS, CDR2 YFSETQ. CDR3 length equals 15 residues. V was cut by 4 bases and J by 8 bases, with 16 bases left in between. CDR3 DNA: TGCGCCAGCAGCGCCTCAGGGCAGGGTGATTCACCCCTCCACTTT. This encodes CASSASGQGDSPLHF.

This clone was seen only a few times. The chain is built from TRBV19 and TRBJ2-1, with 8 positions matching TRBD1. Germline CDR1 and CDR2: LNHDA and SQIVND (reference sequence). V gave up 7 bases and J gave up 0 bases; unmatched junction bases: 5. This CDR3 is built from 15 residues. CDR3 loop: CASTDDRGSYNEQFF. CDR3 bases: TGTGCCAGTACGGATGACAGGGGCTCCTACAATGAGCAGTTCTTC.

This clone showed up just a few times. This sequence joins TRBV30 and TRBJ1-1; no clear D. CDR1 GTSNPN and CDR2 SVGIG come from the germline V gene (reference sequence). The V gene lost 4 bases and the J gene lost 1 base, with 10 bases spanning the gap. This CDR3 has 13 residues. The chain's CDR3 is CAWKWRENTEAFF. The CDR3 DNA follows: TGTGCCTGGAAGTGGCGGGAGAACACTGAAGCTTTCTTT. The whole variable domain, filled in from reference TRBV30 and TRBJ1-1, reads SQTIHQWPATLVQPVGSPLSLECTVEGTSNPNLYWYRQAAGRGLQLLFYSVGIGQISSEVPQNLSASRPQDRQFILSSKKLLLSDSGFYLCAWKWRENTEAFFGQGTRLTVV.

This clone was seen a few times. The same CDR3 is also encoded by other DNA sequences in this sample. V usage is TRBV6-5 and J usage is TRBJ1-2; D possibly corresponds to TRBD1 (6 bases). Deletions cut 10 bases from V and 4 bases from J, with 13 bases between. The CDR3 length is 12 residues. Germline loops: CDR1 MNHEY, CDR2 SVGAGI. The CDR3 loop reads CATRRTAYGYTF. CDR3 nucleotide sequence: TGTGCCACCCGAAGGACAGCCTATGGCTACACCTTC.

This clone was seen more than once but under ten times. This chain links TRBV30 with TRBJ1-5, with D perhaps matching TRBD1 (5 bases). V was cut by 5 bases and J by 4 bases, with 12 bases left in between. CDR3 size: 13 residues. CDR1 GTSNPN and CDR2 SVGIG come from the germline V gene (reference sequence). DNA of the CDR3: TGTGCCTGGGGGACCGACGGTAATCAGCCCCAGCATTTT. Protein sequence: CAWGTDGNQPQHF. The variable domain in full, completed from reference TRBV30 and TRBJ1-5, reads SQTIHQWPATLVQPVGSPLSLECTVEGTSNPNLYWYRQAAGRGLQLLFYSVGIGQISSEVPQNLSASRPQDRQFILSSKKLLLSDSGFYLCAWGTDGNQPQHFGDGTRLSIL.